A selection of T cell receptor beta chains follows, all from one sample in a study of shared T cell receptors in the human thymus. Here immunoSEQ multiplex PCR was the method, and the copy in TCRdb shows in-frame clones only, minus some. This repertoire shows 500,000 to 550,000 clones, about 84% found once; its top ten account for less than 0.015%. This sample was shared with a second study, whose subject was human thymus T cells.

Sequencing was done on a sample of thymocytes. Receptors were obtained from a boy under two years old with a congenital heart defect. CDR3s include the opening cysteine and the closing phenylalanine or tryptophan. A D gene is named only where the DNA matches it firmly. Clone size appears in some rows only: once, few, many, or a class for an expanded clone.

j_call,d_call,v_call,clone_size,cdr3_nt,cdr3_aa
TRBJ1-5,.,TRBV6-1,.,TGTGCCAGCACCCCTCGGGAGGGAAAGAATCAGCCCCAGCATTTT,CASTPREGKNQPQHF
TRBJ2-1,.,TRBV29-1,.,TGCAGCGAAGGACGGGTAGCGGTGTACAATGAGCAGTTCTTC,CSEGRVAVYNEQFF
TRBJ2-7,TRBD2,TRBV28,once,TGTGCCAGCAGTTTAAAGCGGGACGGCGACGAGCAGTACTTC,CASSLKRDGDEQYF
TRBJ1-1,TRBD1,TRBV7-8,.,TGTGCCAGCAGTCGACGACAGGGCGGTGAAGCTTTCTTT,CASSRRQGGEAFF
TRBJ2-3,.,TRBV27,.,TGTGCCAGCAGGCTGGCGGTTGGGTACACAGATACGCAGTATTTT,CASRLAVGYTDTQYF
TRBJ1-2,.,TRBV29-1,few,TGCAGCGTTTCGGACAGCTATGGCTACACCTTC,CSVSDSYGYTF
TRBJ1-4,.,TRBV15,once,TGTGCCACCAGCAGAGTCCTCGAGGGACTGTTTTTT,CATSRVLEGLFF
TRBJ1-2,.,TRBV5-1,.,TGCGCCAGCAGCGGGAGGGGACTACAGGTTCCCAACTATGGCTACACCTTC,CASSGRGLQVPNYGYTF
TRBJ2-2,TRBD2,TRBV10-2,few,TGCGCCAGCACTGTCTTACCGGGACTAGCGGAAGGAGGTAGTGTTGCCGGGGAGCTGTTTTTT,CASTVLPGLAEGGSVAGELFF
TRBJ2-7,TRBD2,TRBV6-6,.,TGTGCCAGCAGTTACTCACCTAGCGGCAGCTCCTACGAGCAGTACTTC,CASSYSPSGSSYEQYF
TRBJ2-7,TRBD2,TRBV27,.,TGTGCCAGCAGTTTGGGGCTAGCGGGAGGGCCGAAACCCTACGAGCAGTACTTC,CASSLGLAGGPKPYEQYF
TRBJ1-1,TRBD1,TRBV5-5,.,TGTGCCAGCAGCTTGACAGGGGCCAACACTGAAGCTTTCTTT,CASSLTGANTEAFF
TRBJ2-3,TRBD2,TRBV29-1,.,TGCAGTAACAATAGCGGGAGGAAAGCAGATACGCAGTATTTT,CSNNSGRKADTQYF
TRBJ2-7,TRBD1,TRBV7-8,.,TGTGCCAGCAGCTTAACGACAGGGTTAGCCTACGAGCAGTACTTC,CASSLTTGLAYEQYF
TRBJ1-2,TRBD1,TRBV6-6,.,TGTGCCAGCAGTTACGACGGACAGGGGTGGTGGGGCTACACCTTC,CASSYDGQGWWGYTF
TRBJ1-1,TRBD1,TRBV12-5,.,TGTGCTAGTGGTTTGACGACAGGGATGAGCACTGAAGCTTTCTTT,CASGLTTGMSTEAFF
TRBJ2-1,TRBD2,TRBV2,few,TGTGCCAGCAGCCCCCCGACTAGCGGGGCGTACAATGAGCAGTTCTTC,CASSPPTSGAYNEQFF
TRBJ2-1,TRBD2,TRBV6-6,.,TGTGCCAGCGCACCACTAGCGCGGGGGTGGAATGAGCAGTTCTTC,CASAPLARGWNEQFF
TRBJ1-1,.,TRBV28,.,TGTGCCAGCAGTTCCCCCCATTTGAACACTGAAGCTTTCTTT,CASSSPHLNTEAFF
TRBJ2-1,.,TRBV4-3,once,TGCGCCAGCAGCCAAGAACAGGGCGATGAGCAGTTCTTC,CASSQEQGDEQFF
TRBJ1-2,.,TRBV5-1,.,TGCGCCAGCAGCTTGGCGGCAGCGGGCGGCTACACCTTC,CASSLAAAGGYTF
TRBJ2-1,.,TRBV11-3,.,TGTGCCAGCAGCGCCTATCCAAACCATGAGCAGTTCTTC,CASSAYPNHEQFF
TRBJ2-7,.,TRBV27,.,TGTGCCAGCAGTCAACATTACAGGCCGACCTACGAGCAGTACTTC,CASSQHYRPTYEQYF
TRBJ1-1,TRBD1,TRBV5-8,.,TGTGCCAGCAGCAGATACAGGGGCACTGAAGCTTTCTTT,CASSRYRGTEAFF
TRBJ2-1,.,TRBV28,.,TGTGCCAGCAGTAAGGGGATTACAACTGGTGAGCAGTTCTTC,CASSKGITTGEQFF
TRBJ1-2,TRBD1,TRBV7-2,.,TGTGCCAGCAGCTTAAATGCCGGGACAGGGGGCTATGGCTACACCTTC,CASSLNAGTGGYGYTF
TRBJ2-3,.,TRBV7-9,.,TGTGCCAGCAGCTTAGATGGGGCAGGACACACAGATACGCAGTATTTT,CASSLDGAGHTDTQYF
TRBJ1-2,TRBD1,TRBV9,.,TGTGCCAGCAGCGTAGCTGGACAGGTAACCCCCTACACCTTC,CASSVAGQVTPYTF
TRBJ2-7,TRBD2,TRBV5-6,few,TGTGCCAGCACCCCCTCGGGACTAGCGGCCTACGAGCAGTACTTC,CASTPSGLAAYEQYF
TRBJ2-1,.,TRBV19,few,TGTGCCAGTACCACAGGACAGCCTCTCAATGAGCAGTTCTTC,CASTTGQPLNEQFF
TRBJ2-5,TRBD2,TRBV6-1,.,TGTGCCAGCAGTGAAGAGGGTAGCGGGAGTGCAGAGACCCAGTACTTC,CASSEEGSGSAETQYF
TRBJ2-7,.,TRBV28,.,TGTGCCAGCAGACCTCGGACTCCCTCCTACGAGCAGTACTTC,CASRPRTPSYEQYF
TRBJ1-2,.,TRBV29-1,.,TGCAGCGTTGAAGCCGGGAAGGGACACGGTCTATTAAGCTACACCTTC,CSVEAGKGHGLLSYTF
TRBJ2-3,.,TRBV10-1,.,TGCGCCAGCAGTGAAGGAGGACGAGCAGATACGCAGTATTTT,CASSEGGRADTQYF
TRBJ2-7,TRBD2,TRBV4-3,.,TGCGCCAGCAGCCAAGACTTGGCGGGAGTATTCGAGCAGTACTTC,CASSQDLAGVFEQYF
TRBJ2-3,TRBD2,TRBV19,.,TGTGCCAGTAGTATCTCGCCGGGACTAGCAATAGATACGCAGTATTTT,CASSISPGLAIDTQYF
TRBJ2-3,TRBD1,TRBV10-1,.,TGCGCCAGCAGTGGACAGGGGGCCCCAGATACGCAGTATTTT,CASSGQGAPDTQYF
TRBJ2-7,TRBD2,TRBV4-2,once,TGTGCCAGCAGCCCGATGGGGGGGGTCTACGAGCAGTACTTC,CASSPMGGVYEQYF
TRBJ2-7,TRBD2,TRBV7-2,.,TGTGCCAGCAGCTCGGGACTAGCGTTCTTCTACGAGCAGTACTTC,CASSSGLAFFYEQYF
TRBJ1-1,TRBD1,TRBV5-1,.,TGCGCCAGCAGCCCAAAGACAGGGGATCTGACGAACACTGAAGCTTTCTTT,CASSPKTGDLTNTEAFF
TRBJ2-7,.,TRBV12-5,few,TGTGCTAGTGCCGCTGGACAGCACGAGCAGTACTTC,CASAAGQHEQYF
TRBJ2-1,TRBD2,TRBV27,few,TGTGCCAGCAAACCGACTCCTAGCGGATACTACAATGAGCAGTTCTTC,CASKPTPSGYYNEQFF
TRBJ2-7,TRBD2,TRBV10-3,.,TGTGCCATCAGTGTAGCGGGAGGGGGCGAGCAGTACTTC,CAISVAGGGEQYF
TRBJ2-1,TRBD1,TRBV28,.,TGTGCCAGCAGTTTATCTCCCAGGGGGACCTACAATGAGCAGTTCTTC,CASSLSPRGTYNEQFF
TRBJ2-1,.,TRBV14,few,TGTGCCAGCAGTCGTCTCCTTGCGGGCGATGAGCAGTTCTTC,CASSRLLAGDEQFF
TRBJ2-1,TRBD2,TRBV14,.,TGTGCCAGCAGCCTACTAGCGGGCCCCACCCCCCACAATGAGCAGTTCTTC,CASSLLAGPTPHNEQFF
TRBJ2-7,TRBD1,TRBV4-1,few,TGCGCCAGCAGCCAAGATACAGGACAGGAGCCCTACGAGCAGTACTTC,CASSQDTGQEPYEQYF
TRBJ1-1,.,TRBV5-1,.,TGCGCCAGCAGCTTGGGGGGCGAAATGAACACTGAAGCTTTCTTT,CASSLGGEMNTEAFF